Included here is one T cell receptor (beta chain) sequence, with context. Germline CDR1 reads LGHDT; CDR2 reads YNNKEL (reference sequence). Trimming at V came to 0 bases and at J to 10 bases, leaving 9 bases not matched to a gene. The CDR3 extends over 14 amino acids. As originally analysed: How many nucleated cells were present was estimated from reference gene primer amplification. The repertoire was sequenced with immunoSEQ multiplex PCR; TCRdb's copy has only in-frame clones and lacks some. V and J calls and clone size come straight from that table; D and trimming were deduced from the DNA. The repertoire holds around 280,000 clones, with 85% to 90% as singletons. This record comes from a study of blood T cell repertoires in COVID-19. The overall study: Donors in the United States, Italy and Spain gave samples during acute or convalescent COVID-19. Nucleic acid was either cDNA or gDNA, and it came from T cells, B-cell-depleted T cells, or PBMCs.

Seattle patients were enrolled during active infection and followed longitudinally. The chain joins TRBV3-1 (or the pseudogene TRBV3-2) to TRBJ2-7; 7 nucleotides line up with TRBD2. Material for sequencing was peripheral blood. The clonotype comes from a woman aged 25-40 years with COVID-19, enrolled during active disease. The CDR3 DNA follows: TGTGCCAGCAGCCAAGATCGGGGCGGGAGAAGTCAGTACTTC. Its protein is CASSQDRGGRSQYF.